This T cell receptor (beta chain) was profiled in a study of T cell responses to AZD1222 COVID-19 vaccine. This table comes from immunoSEQ multiplex PCR, and its TCRdb copy is limited to in-frame clones, with some not included. Here the sample spans some 110,000 clones, 70% to 90% being singletons. Study results and caveats: Donors, mostly white British, included more females; clonal diversity was possibly underestimated.

Of note for this clone: Its antigen is unidentified.

V lost 0 bases and J lost 6, with 8 bases in between. The germline gives CDR1 SGHDN, CDR2 FVKESK. This CDR3 is built from 13 residues. This sequence originates from an adult in good health. The chain couples TRBV14 to TRBJ1-1, with D hard to call. The sample was peripheral blood, taken on day 0 of MenACWY control vaccination. CDR3 protein: CASSQEPRAEAFF. In DNA, the CDR3 is TGTGCCAGCAGCCAAGAACCGAGGGCTGAAGCTTTCTTT. Full variable domain (outside the CDR3, taken from reference TRBV14 and TRBJ1-1): EAGVTQFPSHSVIEKGQTVTLRCDPISGHDNLYWYRRVMGKEIKFLLHFVKESKQDESGMPNNRFLAERTGGTYSTLKVQPAELEDSGVYFCASSQEPRAEAFFGQGTRLTVV.